Listed here is a single TCR beta chain. Many counts were recorded for this clonotype. The antigen it binds to is not known. Base qualities were left out, and no much larger clone turns up one base away. The entry originates in a study of CD8 T cells in ankylosing spondylitis listed by TCRdb under 2017. About the full investigation: To find TCR variants linked to disease, the study profiled T cell receptor beta repertoires in ankylosing spondylitis patients and healthy donors. The full study cohort was made up of approximately 27 ankylosing spondylitis patients and fewer than 120 healthy donors. Peripheral blood was sampled, and synovial fluid was also collected from ankylosing spondylitis patients. Findings and caveats that apply to the study as a whole: The disease-linked clones were reported as significantly enriched in matched synovial fluid samples from ankylosing spondylitis patients. Some motif variants had previously been reported in the synovial fluid and blood of reactive arthritis patients, which suggests shared mechanisms of disease initiation. The disease-linked clones showed a CD8+ phenotype and occurred at relatively low frequencies in peripheral blood. A TCR beta motif of 7 or 8 highly homologous amino acid variants appeared characteristic of blood from ankylosing spondylitis patients.

Per the germline V gene, SGHRS is the CDR1 and YFSETQ is the CDR2. V loses 0 bases of germline sequence and J loses 5 bases, and the interval between the two ends is 15 bases. There are 16 amino acids in the CDR3, from cysteine to phenylalanine inclusive. Only the CDR3 portion is preserved as DNA: 48 bases, with reading frame beginning at the first base. The sequencer listed for this sample is Illumina HiSeq 2500. Quantitative 5'-RACE with molecular barcodes was the method used to prepare the TCR beta libraries. The source study handled its data this way. A new computational method based on a probabilistic model of VDJ rearrangement was used to identify disease-linked TCR variants. TCRdb's own reprocessing of the public reads used fastp at Q25 and MiXCR and kept productive beta chains. Rows with one shared CDR3 protein collapse into an entry with the most common genes and DNA. In this record, the V and J calls reflect TCRdb's handling and not the investigators' own analysis. Counted in this sample were about 440,000 distinct CDR3 sequences; roughly 15% of them appeared once. Approximately 1% of the sample comes from the top ten.

This TCR was recovered from a male donor with ankylosing spondylitis. Sequenced material: blood, either unsorted or a sorted T cell fraction (not recorded which). The chain was built from TRBV5-1 and TRBJ2-1, with the D call tentatively TRBD1 or TRBD2, each fitting 6 bases. The CDR3: CASSLEALGGHNEQFF. The DNA reads TGCGCCAGCAGCTTGGAGGCCCTAGGGGGGCACAATGAGCAGTTCTTC.